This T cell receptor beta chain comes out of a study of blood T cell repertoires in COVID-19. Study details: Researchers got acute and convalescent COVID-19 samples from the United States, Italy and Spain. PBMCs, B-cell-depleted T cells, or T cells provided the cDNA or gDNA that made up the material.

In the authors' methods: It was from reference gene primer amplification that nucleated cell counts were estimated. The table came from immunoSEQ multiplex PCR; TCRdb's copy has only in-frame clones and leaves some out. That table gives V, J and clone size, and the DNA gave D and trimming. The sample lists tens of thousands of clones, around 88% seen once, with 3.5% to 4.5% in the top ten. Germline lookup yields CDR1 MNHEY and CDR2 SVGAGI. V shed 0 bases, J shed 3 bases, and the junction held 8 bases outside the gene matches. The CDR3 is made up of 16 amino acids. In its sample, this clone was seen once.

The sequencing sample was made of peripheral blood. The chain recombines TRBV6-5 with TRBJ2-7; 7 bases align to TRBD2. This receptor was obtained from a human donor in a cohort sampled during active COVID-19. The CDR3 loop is CASSYSLAALDYEQYF. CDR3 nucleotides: TGTGCCAGCAGTTACTCTCTAGCGGCCTTAGACTACGAGCAGTACTTC.